These T cell receptor beta chains were read from a single sample in a study of immune evolution from preneoplasia to lung adenocarcinoma. Clones were sequenced by immunoSEQ multiplex PCR, and TCRdb holds only the in-frame ones, with some missing. The sample records roughly 2,600 clones, more than 80% being singletons. The sequenced sample consisted of FFPE adjacent normal lung tissue. The origin of the receptors is a person older than 75 with lung adenocarcinoma. CDR3s include the opening cysteine and the closing phenylalanine or tryptophan. A D gene is named only where the DNA matches it firmly. Clone size, where shown, is once, few, many, or a class for clones that have expanded.

D	V	size	J	CDR3	DNA
.	TRBV29-1	.	TRBJ2-5	CSASWSQETQYF	TGCAGCGCCAGCTGGAGCCAAGAGACCCAGTACTTC
TRBD2	TRBV5-1	few	TRBJ2-2	CASSISGGELFF	TGCGCCAGCAGCATTAGCGGGGGGGAGCTGTTTTTT
TRBD1	TRBV2	.	TRBJ1-2	CASSGGDRGAYGYTF	TGTGCCAGCAGTGGGGGGGACAGGGGAGCCTATGGCTACACCTTC
.	TRBV20-1	.	TRBJ1-2	CSMGGNDGYTF	TGCAGTATGGGGGGTAATGATGGCTACACCTTC
TRBD1	TRBV7-3	.	TRBJ2-3	CASSNRGGDTQYF	TGTGCCAGCAGCAACAGGGGTGGAGATACGCAGTATTTT
TRBD2	TRBV6-5	.	TRBJ2-7	CASSRTSNEQYF	TGTGCCAGCAGCCGGACTAGCAACGAGCAGTACTTC
.	TRBV7-8	.	TRBJ1-4	CASSLVVMRGSNEKLFF	TGTGCCAGCAGCTTAGTGGTTATGAGGGGGTCTAATGAAAAACTGTTTTTT
.	TRBV19	.	TRBJ2-3	CASSIGLKRDTQYF	TGTGCCAGTAGTATCGGACTAAAAAGAGATACGCAGTATTTT
.	TRBV6-5	.	TRBJ2-7	CASRRDRTSSYEQYF	TGTGCCAGCAGGCGGGACAGAACAAGCTCCTACGAGCAGTACTTC
TRBD1	TRBV5-1	.	TRBJ2-7	CASSRRTDRGNYEQYF	TGCGCCAGCAGCCGAAGAACTGACAGGGGAAACTACGAGCAGTACTTC
.	TRBV29-1	.	TRBJ2-7	CSVEDRMGSNYEQYF	TGCAGCGTTGAAGATAGGATGGGTTCCAACTACGAGCAGTACTTC
TRBD1	TRBV6-1	.	TRBJ1-2	CASQDRDYGYTF	TGTGCCAGCCAGGACAGGGACTATGGCTACACCTTC
.	TRBV4-1	.	TRBJ2-4	CASSPTSGLGKNIQYF	TGCGCCAGCAGCCCGACCTCGGGGCTTGGCAAAAACATTCAGTACTTC
TRBD1	TRBV23-1	.	TRBJ2-5	CASSQGWDSAETQYF	TGCGCCAGCAGTCAGGGGTGGGACAGTGCAGAGACCCAGTACTTC
TRBD2	TRBV7-8	.	TRBJ2-2	CASSPGTSGSTGELFF	TGTGCCAGCAGTCCAGGGACTAGCGGGAGTACCGGGGAGCTGTTTTTT
.	TRBV7-2	once	TRBJ2-1	CASSPIGGRILDEQFF	TGTGCCAGCAGCCCAATTGGGGGGAGGATTCTAGATGAGCAGTTCTTC
.	TRBV5-4	once	TRBJ1-1	CASSLEGGRKEAFF	TGTGCCAGCAGCTTGGAGGGGGGACGCAAAGAAGCTTTCTTT